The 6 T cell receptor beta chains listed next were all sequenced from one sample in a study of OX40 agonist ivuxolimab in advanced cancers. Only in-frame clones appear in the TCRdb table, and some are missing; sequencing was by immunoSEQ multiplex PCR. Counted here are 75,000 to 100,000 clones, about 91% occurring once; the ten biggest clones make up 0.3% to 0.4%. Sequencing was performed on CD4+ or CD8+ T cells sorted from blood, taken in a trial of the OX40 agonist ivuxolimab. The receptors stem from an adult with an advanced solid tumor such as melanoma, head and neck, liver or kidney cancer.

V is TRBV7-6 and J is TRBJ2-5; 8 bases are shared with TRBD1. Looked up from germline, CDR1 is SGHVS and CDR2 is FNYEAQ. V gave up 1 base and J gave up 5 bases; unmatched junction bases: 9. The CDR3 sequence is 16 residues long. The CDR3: CASSLGAGGADETQYF. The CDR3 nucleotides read TGTGCCAGCAGCTTAGGGGCAGGGGGCGCGGATGAGACCCAGTACTTC.

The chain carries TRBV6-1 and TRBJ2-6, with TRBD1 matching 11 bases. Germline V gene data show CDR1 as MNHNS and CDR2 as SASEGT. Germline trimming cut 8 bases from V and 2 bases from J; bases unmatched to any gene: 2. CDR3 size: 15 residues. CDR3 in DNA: TGTGCCAGCCGGACAGGGGGCGCTGGGGCCAACGTCCTGACTTTC. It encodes CASRTGGAGANVLTF.

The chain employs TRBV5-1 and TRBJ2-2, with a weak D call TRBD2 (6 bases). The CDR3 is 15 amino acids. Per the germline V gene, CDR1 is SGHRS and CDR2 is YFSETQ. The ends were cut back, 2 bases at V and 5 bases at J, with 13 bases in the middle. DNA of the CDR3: TGCGCCAGCAGCTTTACTGGCGGGGAGACCGGGGAGCTGTTTTTT. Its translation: CASSFTGGETGELFF. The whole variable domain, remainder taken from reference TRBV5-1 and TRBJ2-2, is KAGVTQTPRYLIKTRGQQVTLSCSPISGHRSVSWYQQTPGQGLQFLFEYFSETQRNKGNFPGRFSGRQFSNSRSEMNVSTLELGDSALYLCASSFTGGETGELFFGEGSRLTVL.

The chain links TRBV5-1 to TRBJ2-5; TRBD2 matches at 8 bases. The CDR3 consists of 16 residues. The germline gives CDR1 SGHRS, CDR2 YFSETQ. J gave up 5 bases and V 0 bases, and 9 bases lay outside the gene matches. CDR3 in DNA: TGCGCCAGCAGCTTGGGGGGGACTAGTCCCTACGAGACCCAGTACTTC. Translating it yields CASSLGGTSPYETQYF.

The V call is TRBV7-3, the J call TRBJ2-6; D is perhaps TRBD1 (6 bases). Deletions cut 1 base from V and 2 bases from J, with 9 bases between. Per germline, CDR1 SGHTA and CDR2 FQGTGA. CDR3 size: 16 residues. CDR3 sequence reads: CASSLMGAAGANVLTF. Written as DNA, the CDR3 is TGTGCCAGCAGCTTAATGGGGGCTGCTGGGGCCAACGTCCTGACTTTC.

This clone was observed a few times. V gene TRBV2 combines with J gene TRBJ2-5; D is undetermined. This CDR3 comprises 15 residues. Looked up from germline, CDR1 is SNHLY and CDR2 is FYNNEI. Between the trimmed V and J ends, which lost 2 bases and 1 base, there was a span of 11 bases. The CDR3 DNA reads TGTGCCAGCAGTGAAAACCCGTCCGGCCAAGAGACCCAGTACTTC. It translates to CASSENPSGQETQYF.